Listed here are 21 T cell receptor beta chains from one sample, sequenced in a study of T cells in Graves' hyperthyroidism and ophthalmopathy. TCR beta CDR3 regions were amplified from RNA. In the first-round RT-PCR of the TCR CDR3, the HTBI primer set was used. One entry per CDR3 protein results from TCRdb running MiXCR on the multiplex PCR reads. The sample carries roughly 720,000 distinct CDR3 sequences, around 15% recorded once. Sample: blood. These receptors came from a middle-aged man with Graves' hyperthyroidism.

This clonotype was counted ten times or more. This rearrangement joins TRBV7-9 to TRBJ1-1; D is possibly TRBD1 (6 bases). The CDR3 totals 15 residues. CDR1 is SEHNR and CDR2 is FQNEAQ in the germline V gene (reference sequence). Deletions cut 5 bases from V and 6 bases from J, with 19 bases between. In DNA, the CDR3 is TGTGCCAGCAGCCCCGGAGGGGGTTCAGACCCTGAAGCTTTCTTT. This translates into CASSPGGGSDPEAFF.

This chain connects TRBV24-1 to TRBJ1-2, with 8 bases aligning to TRBD1. The germline CDR1 and CDR2 sequences are KGHDR and SFDVKD. CDR3 length: 13 amino acids. Trimming took 2 bases from V and 8 from J; bases not matched to a gene: 3. In DNA, the CDR3 is TGTGCCACCAGTGATTATGACAGGGGCGGCTACACCTTC. The encoded protein is CATSDYDRGGYTF.

This clonotype turned up a few times. One base away lies a much larger clone, so this may be a sequencing read error. The genes are TRBV28 and TRBJ2-7; 10 bases align to TRBD1. Germline CDR1 reads MDHEN; CDR2 reads SYDVKM. Trimming removed 8 bases from V and 3 bases from J; junction bases left unmatched: 10. There are 15 residues in the CDR3. CDR3 sequence reads: CASESGTGVFYEQYF. The CDR3 bases are TGTGCCAGCGAATCCGGGACAGGGGTCTTCTACGAGCAGTACTTC.

The chain has TRBV2 and TRBJ2-5, with 9 bases that match TRBD1. The CDR3 covers 14 residues. Germline V CDR1 and CDR2: SNHLY, FYNNEI. The ends lost 2 bases at V and 5 bases at J; junction bases unmatched: 3. The CDR3, as DNA: TGTGCCAGCAGTGAATCTGGACAGGGGGAGACCCAGTACTTC. Protein: CASSESGQGETQYF.

This clonotype has only a few counts. The rearrangement links TRBV4-2 to TRBJ1-2, with TRBD1 matching over 12 bases. Per the germline V gene, CDR1 is LGHNA and CDR2 is YNFKEQ. This CDR3 comprises 16 residues. The J segment lost 8 bases and the V segment lost 2 bases, leaving 9 bases of the junction unmatched. CDR3 loop: CASSQSGTGGIQGYTF. DNA of the CDR3: TGTGCCAGCAGCCAATCCGGGACAGGGGGCATTCAGGGCTACACCTTC.

This clonotype has more than one count but fewer than ten. The CDR3 region has the DNA TGTGCCTGGAGATCGGGGCGCGGCATTCAGTACTTC. It is translated as CAWRSGRGIQYF. The V gene is TRBV30, the J gene TRBJ2-4; D possibly uses TRBD1 or TRBD2 (5 bases each). This CDR3 region has 12 residues. Germline V gives CDR1 GTSNPN, CDR2 SVGIG (reference sequence). V lost 3 bases, J lost 9 bases, and 12 bases lay in between.

This clonotype was observed a handful of times. This rearrangement joins TRBV6-1 to TRBJ1-1; weak D call: TRBD1 (6 bases). There are 13 residues in the CDR3. V shed 6 bases and J shed 11 bases, with 19 bases lying between them. Germline V gives CDR1 MNHNS, CDR2 SASEGT. The CDR3 loop reads CASRPQVNTGAFF. Written as DNA, the CDR3 is TGTGCCAGCAGACCACAGGTTAACACAGGGGCTTTCTTT.

This clonotype occurred many times. This chain connects TRBV20-1 to TRBJ2-2; 15 bases fit TRBD2. Germline values: CDR1 DFQATT, CDR2 SNEGSKA (reference sequence). The CDR3 length is 14 residues. V trimming: 6 bases; J trimming: 6 bases; junction bases outside the gene matches: 2. The CDR3 loop is CSAWTSGRAGELFF. The CDR3 coding sequence is TGCAGTGCGTGGACTAGCGGGAGGGCCGGGGAGCTGTTTTTT.

Ten or more counts support this clonotype. This chain connects TRBV12-3 or TRBV12-4 to TRBJ2-7; a weak D match, TRBD1 (6 bases). The CDR3 is 13 residues long. V gave up 6 bases and J gave up 1 base, with 10 bases separating them. CDR3 sequence: CASSNRVSYEQYF. The CDR3 bases are TGTGCCAGCAGCAACAGGGTTTCCTACGAGCAGTACTTC.

The chain combines TRBV13 with TRBJ1-1, with TRBD1 matching 10 bases. Per germline, CDR1 PRHDT and CDR2 FYEKMQ (reference sequence). V lost 5 bases to trimming and J lost 4 bases; unmatched junction nucleotides: 7. The length of the CDR3 is 15 residues. The CDR3 spells CASSLRQGAGTEAFF. In DNA, the CDR3 is TGTGCCAGCAGCCTGCGACAGGGGGCGGGCACTGAAGCTTTCTTT. Full variable domain (rest looked up from reference TRBV13 and TRBJ1-1): AAGVIQSPRHLIKEKRETATLKCYPIPRHDTVYWYQQGPGQDPQFLISFYEKMQSDKGSIPDRFSAQQFSDYHSELNMSSLELGDSALYFCASSLRQGAGTEAFFGQGTRLTVV.

A note on this clonotype: This may stem from a read error, because a much larger clone lies one nucleotide away. The conserved closing phenylalanine or tryptophan is absent in this CDR3, likely reflecting a read error. It is unclear where the CDR3 begins or ends on the DNA, so no DNA is shown, and the CDR3 is as TCRdb lists it. The chain recombines TRBV11-2 with TRBJ1-1; the table's D gene call, TRBD1, was not cross checked with the DNA. Germline V gene data show CDR1 as SGHAT and CDR2 as FQNNGV. The CDR3 is 15 amino acids long, termini counted. The CDR3 sequence is CASSPNRDPLGEPFL.

V usage is TRBV6-2 or TRBV6-3 and J usage is TRBJ2-4; D not resolved. The CDR3 has 19 residues. The germline V and J ends were trimmed by 0 bases and 1 base, with 19 bases remaining between them. Germline V gene lookup returns CDR1 MNHEY and CDR2 SVGEGT. The DNA of the CDR3 is TGTGCCAGCAGTTACTCGGCCAGGTGGAAACCCCCCGCCAAAAACATTCAGTACTTC. Its protein is CASSYSARWKPPAKNIQYF.

The rearrangement uses TRBV10-3 and TRBJ2-4; D unresolved. The germline CDR1 and CDR2 sequences are ENHRY and SYGVKD. V was trimmed by 6 bases and J by 14 bases, leaving 14 bases between them. The CDR3 contains 11 residues. Here the CDR3 reads CAISSGPLKYF. The CDR3 region has the DNA TGTGCCATCAGCTCGGGCCCCCTAAAGTACTTC.

This clonotype was seen many times. The rearrangement links TRBV9 to TRBJ1-3; no clear D. The CDR3 loop spans 14 amino acids. Germline values: CDR1 SGDLS, CDR2 YYNGEE. V dropped 7 bases and J dropped 0 bases, with 11 bases sitting between them. In DNA form, the CDR3 reads TGTGCCAGCGATCAAGGGATCTCTGGAAACACCATATATTTT. Translation: CASDQGISGNTIYF.

The chain links TRBV4-1 to TRBJ2-7, with 11 nucleotides matching TRBD2. The germline V gene has CDR1 MGHRA and CDR2 YSYEKL. This CDR3 has 16 residues. J gave up 0 bases and V 3 bases, and 4 bases lay outside the gene matches. In DNA form, the CDR3 reads TGCGCCAGCAGCCACCAGGGACTAGCGGTCTCCTACGAGCAGTACTTC. This translates into CASSHQGLAVSYEQYF.

This clonotype was detected ten times or more. This rearrangement joins TRBV2 to TRBJ2-5; 11 bases fit TRBD2. In germline, CDR1 is SNHLY, CDR2 FYNNEI. Trimming at V came to 7 bases and at J to 3 bases, leaving 13 bases not matched to a gene. The CDR3 covers 17 residues. CDR3 bases: TGTGCCAGCACTAACCCCGGGACTAGCGGAATTAAAGAGACCCAGTACTTC. It specifies CASTNPGTSGIKETQYF.

This clonotype showed up many times. The rearrangement joins TRBV9 to TRBJ2-1; 7 bases line up with TRBD2. Germline V lookup: CDR1 SGDLS, CDR2 YYNGEE. V lost 5 bases, J lost 0 bases, and 11 bases stayed unmatched. The length of the CDR3 is 17 residues. The CDR3 is CASSSGSGTYSYNEQFF. The CDR3 DNA is TGTGCCAGCAGTTCAGGGAGCGGGACCTACTCCTACAATGAGCAGTTCTTC.

Concerning this clonotype itself: A single base is all that separates this from a far larger clone, so a read error is likely. This chain connects TRBV6-9 to TRBJ1-2; possible D gene TRBD1, 5 bases. Germline CDR1 MNHGY, CDR2 SVAAGI. This CDR3 has 13 residues. CDR3 in amino acids: CASSLTANYDYTF. The CDR3 DNA follows: TGTGCCAGCAGTTTGACAGCTAACTATGACTACACCTTC.

This CDR3 reads CATSDNTGFKVTEAFF. DNA for the CDR3: TGTGCCACCAGTGACAATACAGGGTTTAAGGTCACTGAAGCTTTCTTT. The J gene is TRBJ1-1, the V gene TRBV24-1; TRBD1 might be the D (6 bases). The germline V gene encodes CDR1 KGHDR and CDR2 SFDVKD. V shed 4 bases and J shed 4 bases, with 18 bases lying between them. The CDR3 length is 16 residues.

This clonotype was counted at least ten times. V is TRBV5-1 and J is TRBJ2-1, with 8 nucleotides matching TRBD2. Trimming took 3 bases from V and 3 from J; bases not matched to a gene: 2. CDR1 and CDR2 from the germline V gene are SGHRS and YFSETQ. The CDR3 spans 14 residues. The CDR3 DNA sequence: TGCGCCAGCAGCTCAGCGGGAGTCTACAATGAGCAGTTCTTC. Its protein product is CASSSAGVYNEQFF.

A few counts support this clonotype. The CDR3 DNA is TGTGCCAGCAGTGAATCCCGGACAGGGTCACTATTGGAGACCCAGTACTTC. It encodes CASSESRTGSLLETQYF. V is TRBV25-1 and J is TRBJ2-5, with 8 bases identical to TRBD1. Germline CDR1 MGHDK, CDR2 SYGVNS. J was trimmed by 5 bases and V by 1 base; bases with no gene match: 12. The CDR3 is made up of 17 amino acids. The variable domain in full, completed from reference TRBV25-1 and TRBJ2-5, reads EADIYQTPRYLVIGTGKKITLECSQTMGHDKMYWYQQDPGMELHLIHYSYGVNSTEKGDLSSESTVSRIRTEHFPLTLESARPSHTSQYLCASSESRTGSLLETQYFGPGTRLLVL.